The 20 T cell receptor beta chains listed next were all sequenced from one sample in a study of graft-versus-host responses after intestinal transplantation (dated by TCRdb to the early 2020s). Receptor libraries were prepared by the immunoSEQ multiplex PCR assay. TCRdb re-hosts the immuneACCESS table, in-frame sequences only. Its copies lack some clones; in the studies checked, an unresolved V gene accounts for under half of them, and the cause for the rest is not known. Across this sample there are 3,500 to 5,000 clones, with roughly 85% seen only once. The ten biggest clones cover around 4.8% of the sample. To isolate intraepithelial and lamina propria lymphocytes from graft specimens, dithiothreitol, EDTA incubations and collagenase D digestion were used. Source: ileum tissue, taken nearly 670 days after intestinal transplant. The source of these receptors is a human patient who received an intestinal transplant, so some T cells may come from the graft donor.

The chain has TRBV4-1 and TRBJ2-7; TRBD2 matches at 11 bases. The CDR3 covers 15 residues. Trimming took 2 bases from V and 2 from J; bases not matched to a gene: 2. In germline, CDR1 is MGHRA, CDR2 YSYEKL. The CDR3 bases are TGCGCCAGCAGCCAACGGGGACTAGCGGCCTACGAGCAGTACTTC. Protein: CASSQRGLAAYEQYF.

This chain joins TRBV4-2 and TRBJ1-1; no clear D gene. The V gene lost 4 bases and the J gene lost 0 bases, with 6 bases spanning the gap. The CDR3 is 13 amino acids. Germline CDR1 LGHNA, CDR2 YNFKEQ. Written as DNA, the CDR3 is TGTGCCAGCAGCCCAACGTTGAACACTGAAGCTTTCTTT. Residues: CASSPTLNTEAFF.

This chain links TRBV11-3 with TRBJ2-5; the D gene could be TRBD1 or TRBD2 (5 bases each). Germline V gene lookup returns CDR1 SGHNT and CDR2 YENEEA. The CDR3 is 15 residues long. Trimming took off 5 bases at V and 2 bases at J, with 15 bases between the two ends. The CDR3 protein is CASSADSGRQETQYF. The CDR3 DNA reads as TGTGCCAGCAGCGCCGATTCGGGACGACAAGAGACCCAGTACTTC.

The genes are TRBV7-9 and TRBJ2-5; D could derive from TRBD1 or TRBD2 (5 bases each). The V gene's germline CDR1 is SEHNR and CDR2 FQNEAQ (reference sequence). V gave up 2 bases and J gave up 4 bases, with 14 bases separating them. The CDR3 has 15 amino acids. Written as DNA, the CDR3 is TGTGCCAGCAGCTTACCCCCGGGGCGACCAGAGACCCAGTACTTC. It is translated as CASSLPPGRPETQYF. Using reference TRBV7-9 and TRBJ2-5 for the parts outside the CDR3, the full variable domain is DTGVSQNPRHKITKRGQNVTFRCDPISEHNRLYWYRQTLGQGPEFLTYFQNEAQLEKSRLLSDRFSAERPKGSFSTLEIQRTEQGDSAMYLCASSLPPGRPETQYFGPGTRLLVL.

The chain uses TRBV19 and TRBJ2-6; 7 bases map to TRBD1. The junction had 8 bases not matched to a gene; V was cut back by 7 bases and J by 2 bases. The CDR3 runs to 16 residues. Germline V gives CDR1 LNHDA, CDR2 SQIVND (reference sequence). The CDR3 DNA reads as TGTGCCAGTACACGACAGGGACAGACTGGGGCCAACGTCCTGACTTTC. It translates to CASTRQGQTGANVLTF.

The chain couples TRBV20-1 to TRBJ1-1, with D uncertain. The germline V gene encodes CDR1 DFQATT and CDR2 SNEGSKA (reference sequence). The CDR3 length is 11 residues. Trimming took 3 bases from V and 10 from J, leaving 12 bases between them. The CDR3 nucleotides read TGCAGTGCTAGGGCAGGTGGTGGAGCTTTCTTT. It translates to CSARAGGGAFF.

V usage is TRBV30 and J usage is TRBJ1-4; 7 positions match TRBD1. The V segment lost 3 bases and the J segment 4 bases; nucleotides outside the gene matches: 5. Germline V gene sequence: CDR1 GTSNPN, CDR2 SVGIG (reference sequence). The CDR3 is made up of 14 amino acids. The CDR3 here is CAWRPRDSNEKLFF. CDR3 nucleotides: TGTGCCTGGAGGCCCCGGGACAGTAATGAAAAACTGTTTTTT. The full variable domain, with the rest looked up from reference TRBV30 and TRBJ1-4, is SQTIHQWPATLVQPVGSPLSLECTVEGTSNPNLYWYRQAAGRGLQLLFYSVGIGQISSEVPQNLSASRPQDRQFILSSKKLLLSDSGFYLCAWRPRDSNEKLFFGSGTQLSVL.

The chain carries TRBV6-5 and TRBJ1-2, with D perhaps TRBD1 (6 bases). Germline assignment: CDR1 MNHEY and CDR2 SVGAGI. The CDR3 is 14 amino acids. V lost 6 bases, J lost 4 bases, and 15 bases lay in between. The CDR3 region is CASSQVGGLYGYTF. In nucleotides, the CDR3 is TGTGCCAGCAGCCAGGTGGGGGGCCTCTATGGCTACACCTTC.

J is TRBJ2-2 and V is TRBV4-1; TRBD1 aligns across 7 bases. Germline assignment: CDR1 MGHRA and CDR2 YSYEKL. Germline trimming cut 4 bases from V and 4 bases from J; bases unmatched to any gene: 9. There are 16 residues in the CDR3. CDR3 DNA: TGCGCCAGCAGCCCTCCGACAGGGCCAAGCACCGGGGAGCTGTTTTTT. Translation gives CASSPPTGPSTGELFF.

The chain carries TRBV19 and TRBJ1-6, with D tentatively TRBD1 (6 bases). Germline CDR1 is LNHDA and CDR2 is SQIVND (reference sequence). Trimming left V 5 bases short and J 10 bases short, with 15 bases between. This CDR3 region has 14 residues. The CDR3 DNA sequence: TGTGCCAGTAGTCGGCAGGGGACGCACTCACCCCTCCACTTT. As protein: CASSRQGTHSPLHF.

The chain is built from TRBV7-6 and TRBJ2-2; D possibly corresponds to TRBD2 (6 bases). Germline values: CDR1 SGHVS, CDR2 FNYEAQ. The CDR3 runs 19 residues. V lost 3 bases and J 2 bases, leaving 22 bases between the germline ends. The CDR3 sequence is CASSFPSTSPGDNTGELFF. CDR3 nucleotide sequence: TGTGCCAGCAGCTTTCCCTCCACATCCCCGGGGGACAACACCGGGGAGCTGTTTTTT.

The chain uses TRBV15 and TRBJ2-5, with no clear D. The germline CDR1 and CDR2 sequences are LNHNV and YYDKDF (reference sequence). This CDR3 is built from 15 residues. V lost 0 bases and J 2 bases, leaving 10 bases between the germline ends. CDR3 in amino acids: CATSRDWQEQETQYF. The CDR3 DNA reads as TGTGCCACCAGCAGAGACTGGCAGGAGCAAGAGACCCAGTACTTC.

This clone was seen once. J is TRBJ2-2 and V is TRBV7-3, with a tentative D call TRBD2 (5 bases). Germline V gene sequence: CDR1 SGHTA, CDR2 FQGTGA. Trimming removed 6 bases from V and 2 bases from J, with 7 bases in between. The CDR3 contains 13 residues. CDR3 residues: CASRRVNTGELFF. CDR3 bases: TGTGCCAGCAGGAGGGTTAACACCGGGGAGCTGTTTTTT. The complete variable domain, with remaining parts taken from reference TRBV7-3 and TRBJ2-2, reads GAGVSQTPSNKVTEKGKYVELRCDPISGHTALYWYRQSLGQGPEFLIYFQGTGAADDSGLPNDRFFAVRPEGSVSTLKIQRTERGDSAVYLCASRRVNTGELFFGEGSRLTVL.

The V call is TRBV5-4, the J call TRBJ2-3, with 11 bases fitting TRBD2. Germline V gene lookup returns CDR1 SGHNT and CDR2 YYREEE (reference sequence). V shed 7 bases, J shed 2 bases, and the junction held 3 bases outside the gene matches. The length of the CDR3 is 14 residues. CDR3 residues: CASDSGGATDTQYF. CDR3 in DNA: TGTGCCAGCGATAGCGGGGGGGCCACAGATACGCAGTATTTT.

The chain employs TRBV6-1 and TRBJ2-5, with TRBD1 identical over 10 bases. The tail of the sequence fits TRBJ2-7 better, so the J call may be wrong. Germline V gene lookup returns CDR1 MNHNS and CDR2 SASEGT. This CDR3 has 13 residues. The CDR3 region is CASKLGQGNEQYF. The CDR3 DNA follows: TGTGCCAGCAAGTTGGGACAGGGGAACGAGCAGTACTTC.

About this clone: This CDR3 is also generated by other DNA sequences in the sample. The chain links TRBV7-7 to TRBJ1-4; no clear D gene. CDR3 length: 14 residues. The V gene lost 2 bases and the J gene lost 11 bases, with 15 bases spanning the gap. Germline assignment: CDR1 SSHAT and CDR2 FNYEAQ (reference sequence). The CDR3 is CASSLFPTLEKLFF. The CDR3 coding sequence is TGTGCCAGCAGCTTATTCCCCACCCTTGAGAAACTGTTTTTT.

The sample holds one count of this clone. The rearrangement joins TRBV7-3 to TRBJ2-1; either TRBD1 or TRBD2 may supply D (5 bases each). Germline values: CDR1 SGHTA, CDR2 FQGTGA. V was clipped by 5 bases and J by 0 bases, with 11 bases between them. The CDR3 is 15 amino acids. The CDR3 nucleotides are TGTGCCAGCAGCCCGGGACCGTACTCCTACAATGAGCAGTTCTTC. Translating gives CASSPGPYSYNEQFF.

V is TRBV4-1 and J is TRBJ1-3, with 8 bases fitting TRBD1. Per germline, CDR1 MGHRA and CDR2 YSYEKL. J lost 4 bases, V lost 4 bases, and 6 bases had no gene match. The CDR3 runs 15 residues. The CDR3 region is CASSPRQGQGNTIYF. The CDR3 DNA follows: TGCGCCAGCAGCCCTAGACAGGGGCAAGGAAACACCATATATTTT.

The V call is TRBV5-6, the J call TRBJ2-7; 7 nucleotides match TRBD1. Germline V gene sequence: CDR1 SGHDT, CDR2 YYEEEE. The CDR3 has 14 residues. V gave up 5 bases and J gave up 4 bases; unmatched junction bases: 9. CDR3 nucleotides: TGTGCCAGCAGTATTGGACAGGCGAGGTACGAGCAGTACTTC. Its protein is CASSIGQARYEQYF. The full variable domain, with the rest looked up from reference TRBV5-6 and TRBJ2-7, is DAGVTQSPTHLIKTRGQQVTLRCSPKSGHDTVSWYQQALGQGPQFIFQYYEEEERQRGNFPDRFSGHQFPNYSSELNVNALLLGDSALYLCASSIGQARYEQYFGPGTRLTVT.

Of note for this clone: Sequence at one end of the junction differs from germline and may be a read error. The chain couples TRBV28 to TRBJ2-7; perhaps TRBD1 as D (7 bases). CDR1 and CDR2 from the germline V gene are MDHEN and SYDVKM. The CDR3 has 12 residues. The CDR3 nucleotides are TGTGTCAGCAGCGGAGGGGGCTTCGAGCAGTACTTC. Translating it yields CVSSGGGFEQYF. The full variable domain, rest sourced from reference TRBV28 and TRBJ2-7, is DVKVTQSSRYLVKRTGEKVFLECVQDMDHENMFWYRQDPGLGLRLIYFSYDVKMKEKGDIPEGYSVSREKKERFSLILESASTNQTSMYLCVSSGGGFEQYFGPGTRLTVT.